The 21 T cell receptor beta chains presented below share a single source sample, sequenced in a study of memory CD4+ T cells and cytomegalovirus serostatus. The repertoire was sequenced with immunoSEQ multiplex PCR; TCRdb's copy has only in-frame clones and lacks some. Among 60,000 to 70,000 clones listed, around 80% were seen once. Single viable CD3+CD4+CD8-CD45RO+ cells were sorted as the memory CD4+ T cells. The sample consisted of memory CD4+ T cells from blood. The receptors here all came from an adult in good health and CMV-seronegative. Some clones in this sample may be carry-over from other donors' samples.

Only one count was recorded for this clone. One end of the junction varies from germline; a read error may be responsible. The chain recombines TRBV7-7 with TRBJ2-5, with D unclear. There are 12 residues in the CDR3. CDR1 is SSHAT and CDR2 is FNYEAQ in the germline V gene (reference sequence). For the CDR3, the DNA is TGTGCTAGCAGCTTAGATAGAGAGACCCAGTACTTC. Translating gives CASSLDRETQYF.

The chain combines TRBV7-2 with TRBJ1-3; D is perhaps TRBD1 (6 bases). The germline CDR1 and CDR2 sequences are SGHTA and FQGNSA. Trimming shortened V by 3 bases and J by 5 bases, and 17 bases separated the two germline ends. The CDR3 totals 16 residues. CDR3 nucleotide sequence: TGTGCCAGCAGCTTCTGGGGGCAGGGTACCCGAAACACCATATATTTT. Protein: CASSFWGQGTRNTIYF.

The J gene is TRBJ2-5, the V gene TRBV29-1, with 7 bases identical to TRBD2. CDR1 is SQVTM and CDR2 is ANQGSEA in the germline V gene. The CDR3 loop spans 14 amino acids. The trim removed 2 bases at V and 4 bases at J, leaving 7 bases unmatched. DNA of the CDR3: TGCAGCGTTGAACGTGGGAGGGCTACAGAGACCCAGTACTTC. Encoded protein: CSVERGRATETQYF.

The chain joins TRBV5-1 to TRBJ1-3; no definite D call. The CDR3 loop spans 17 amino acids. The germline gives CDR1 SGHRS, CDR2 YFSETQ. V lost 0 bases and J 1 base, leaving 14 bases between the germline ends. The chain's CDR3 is CASSLEGGTRSGNTIYF. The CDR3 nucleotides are TGCGCCAGCAGCTTGGAAGGAGGAACCCGATCTGGAAACACCATATATTTT.

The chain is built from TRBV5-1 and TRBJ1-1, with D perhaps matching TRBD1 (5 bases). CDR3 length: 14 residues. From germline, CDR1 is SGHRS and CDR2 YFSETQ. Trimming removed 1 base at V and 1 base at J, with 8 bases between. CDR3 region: CASSLYGQNTEAFF. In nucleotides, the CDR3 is TGCGCCAGCAGCTTGTATGGACAGAACACTGAAGCTTTCTTT.

The CDR3, as DNA: TGTGCCAGCAGCGAGACTAGCGGGGATAGGGAGCAGTACTTC. This sequence encodes CASSETSGDREQYF. V gene TRBV5-4 combines with J gene TRBJ2-7, with 11 bases matching TRBD2. CDR3 size: 14 residues. V was pared by 4 bases and J by 7 bases, with 7 bases of the junction left unmatched. Germline V gene sequence: CDR1 SGHNT, CDR2 YYREEE (reference sequence).

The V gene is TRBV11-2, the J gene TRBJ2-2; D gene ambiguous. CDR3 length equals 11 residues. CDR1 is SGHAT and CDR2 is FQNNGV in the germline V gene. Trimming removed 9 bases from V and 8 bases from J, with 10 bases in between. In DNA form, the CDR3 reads TGTGCCAGTGAAGAGTGGGGGGAGCTGTTTTTT. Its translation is CASEEWGELFF.

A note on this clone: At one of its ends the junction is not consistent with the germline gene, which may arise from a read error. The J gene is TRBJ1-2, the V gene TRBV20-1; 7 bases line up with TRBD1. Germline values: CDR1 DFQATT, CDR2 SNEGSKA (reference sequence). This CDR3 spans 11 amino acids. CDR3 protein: CSARDRDSHFF. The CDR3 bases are TGCAGTGCTAGAGATAGGGACAGCCACTTCTTC.

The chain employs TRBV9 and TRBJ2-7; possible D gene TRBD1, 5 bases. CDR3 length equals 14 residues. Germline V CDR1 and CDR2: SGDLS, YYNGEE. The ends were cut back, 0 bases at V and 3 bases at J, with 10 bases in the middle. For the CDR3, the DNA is TGTGCCAGCAGCGTAGCGGGCAGGGACTACGAGCAGTACTTC. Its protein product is CASSVAGRDYEQYF.

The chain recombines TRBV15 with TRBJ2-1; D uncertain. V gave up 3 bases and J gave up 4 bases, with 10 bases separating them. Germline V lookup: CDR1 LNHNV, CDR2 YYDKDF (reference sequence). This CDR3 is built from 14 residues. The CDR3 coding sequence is TGTGCCACCAGCAGGGGTGGGGATTACAATGAGCAGTTCTTC. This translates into CATSRGGDYNEQFF.

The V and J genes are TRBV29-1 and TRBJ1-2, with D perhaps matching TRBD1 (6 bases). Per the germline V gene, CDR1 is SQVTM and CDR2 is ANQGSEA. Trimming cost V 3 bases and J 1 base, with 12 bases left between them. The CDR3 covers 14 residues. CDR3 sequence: CSVEAGADNYGYTF. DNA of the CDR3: TGCAGCGTTGAGGCGGGGGCGGATAACTATGGCTACACCTTC. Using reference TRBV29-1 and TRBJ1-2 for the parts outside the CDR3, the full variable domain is SAVISQKPSRDICQRGTSLTIQCQVDSQVTMMFWYRQQPGQSLTLIATANQGSEATYESGFVIDKFPISRPNLTFSTLTVSNMSPEDSSIYLCSVEAGADNYGYTFGSGTRLTVV.

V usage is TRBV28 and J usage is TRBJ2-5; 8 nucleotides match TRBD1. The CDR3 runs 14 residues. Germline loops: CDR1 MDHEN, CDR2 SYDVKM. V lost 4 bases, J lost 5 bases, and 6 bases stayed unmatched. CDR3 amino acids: CASSSSGGPETQYF. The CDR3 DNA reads TGTGCCAGCAGTTCCTCAGGGGGCCCCGAGACCCAGTACTTC.

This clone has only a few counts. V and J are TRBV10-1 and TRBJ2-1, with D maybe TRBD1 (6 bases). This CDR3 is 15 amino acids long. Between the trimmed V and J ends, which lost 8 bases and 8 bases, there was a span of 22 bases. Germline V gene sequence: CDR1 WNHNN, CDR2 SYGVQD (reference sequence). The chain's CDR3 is CASSAGDGRGDEQFF. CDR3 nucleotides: TGCGCCAGCTCCGCAGGGGACGGCCGGGGCGATGAGCAGTTCTTC.

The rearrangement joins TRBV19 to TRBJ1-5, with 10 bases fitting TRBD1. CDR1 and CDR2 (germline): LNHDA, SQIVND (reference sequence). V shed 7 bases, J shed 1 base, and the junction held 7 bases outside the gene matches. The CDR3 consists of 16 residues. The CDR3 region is CASTMRGQGSNQPQHF. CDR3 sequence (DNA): TGTGCCAGTACCATGAGGGGACAGGGGAGCAATCAGCCCCAGCATTTT.

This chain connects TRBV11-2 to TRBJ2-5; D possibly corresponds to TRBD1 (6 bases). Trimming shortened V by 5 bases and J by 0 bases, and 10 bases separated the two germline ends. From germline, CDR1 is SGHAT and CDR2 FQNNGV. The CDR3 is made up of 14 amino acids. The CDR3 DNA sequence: TGTGCCAGCAGCCGAAGGGGGTACCAAGAGACCCAGTACTTC. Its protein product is CASSRRGYQETQYF.

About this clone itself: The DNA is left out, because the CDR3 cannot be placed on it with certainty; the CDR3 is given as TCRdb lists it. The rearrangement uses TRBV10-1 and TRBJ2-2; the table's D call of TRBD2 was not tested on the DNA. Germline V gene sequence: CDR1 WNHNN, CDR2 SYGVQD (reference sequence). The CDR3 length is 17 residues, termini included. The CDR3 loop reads CASSDLRDFRGTGELFF.

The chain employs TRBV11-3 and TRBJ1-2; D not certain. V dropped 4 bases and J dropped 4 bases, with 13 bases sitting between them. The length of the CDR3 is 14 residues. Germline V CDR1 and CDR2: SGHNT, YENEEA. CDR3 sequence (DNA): TGTGCCAGCAGCTGCAAGTTGGTACTCTATGGCTACACCTTC. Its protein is CASSCKLVLYGYTF.

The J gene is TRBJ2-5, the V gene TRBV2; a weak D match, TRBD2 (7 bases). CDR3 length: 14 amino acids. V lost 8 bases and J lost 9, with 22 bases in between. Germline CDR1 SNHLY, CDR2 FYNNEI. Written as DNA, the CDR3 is TGTGCCAGCGATCTTCGGGGGGCCAGTTCGGCCCAGTACTTC. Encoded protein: CASDLRGASSAQYF.

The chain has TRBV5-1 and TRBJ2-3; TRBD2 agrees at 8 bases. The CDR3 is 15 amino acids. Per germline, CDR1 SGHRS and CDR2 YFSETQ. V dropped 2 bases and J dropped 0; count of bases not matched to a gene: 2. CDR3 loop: CASSFSGASTDTQYF. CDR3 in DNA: TGCGCCAGCAGCTTTAGCGGGGCCAGCACAGATACGCAGTATTTT.

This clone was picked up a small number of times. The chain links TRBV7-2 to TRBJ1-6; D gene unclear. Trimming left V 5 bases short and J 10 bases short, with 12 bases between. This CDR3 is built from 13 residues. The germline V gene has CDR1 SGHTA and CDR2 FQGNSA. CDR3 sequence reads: CASSAALNSPLHF. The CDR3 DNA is TGTGCCAGCAGCGCCGCCCTAAACTCACCCCTCCACTTT. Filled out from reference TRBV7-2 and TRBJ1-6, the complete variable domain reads GAGVSQSPSNKVTEKGKDVELRCDPISGHTALYWYRQSLGQGLEFLIYFQGNSAPDKSGLPSDRFSAERTGGSVSTLTIQRTQQEDSAVYLCASSAALNSPLHFGNGTRLTVT.

CDR3 protein: CASSQDQGLLRPQHF. The CDR3 DNA reads TGCGCCAGCAGCCAAGATCAGGGACTTCTTAGGCCCCAGCATTTT. The chain employs TRBV4-3 and TRBJ1-5; maybe TRBD1 (5 bases). Trimming cost V 0 bases and J 9 bases, with 15 bases left between them. The germline gives CDR1 LGHNA, CDR2 YSLEER. CDR3 length: 15 residues.